The 12 T cell receptor beta chains listed next were all sequenced from one sample in a study of cytomegalovirus exposure and HLA in healthy donors. PCR primers comprised 60 Vbeta and 13 Jbeta primers. Here immunoSEQ multiplex PCR was the method, and the copy in TCRdb shows in-frame clones only, minus some. The table lists about 190,000 clones, 65% to 80% of them singletons. Material for sequencing was PBMCs. Every receptor here comes from a man aged 25 to 40 in good health and CMV-seropositive.

This sequence joins TRBV10-3 and TRBJ2-2; 7 nucleotides match TRBD1. This CDR3 spans 13 amino acids. V dropped 11 bases and J dropped 5; count of bases not matched to a gene: 8. Per germline, CDR1 ENHRY and CDR2 SYGVKD. The CDR3 is CACTGVETGELFF. CDR3 in DNA: TGTGCCTGTACAGGGGTTGAGACCGGGGAGCTGTTTTTT.

The chain carries TRBV6-1 and TRBJ2-2; 9 bases are a match to TRBD2. The CDR3 is made up of 13 amino acids. Per germline, CDR1 MNHNS and CDR2 SASEGT. V shed 6 bases and J 6 bases; nucleotides not matched to a gene: 2. CDR3 DNA: TGTGCCAGCAGCTTAGCGGGAGCCGGGGAGCTGTTTTTT. Its translation: CASSLAGAGELFF.

The chain couples TRBV2 to TRBJ2-1, with 9 bases that match TRBD1. CDR1 and CDR2 from the germline V gene are SNHLY and FYNNEI. Unmatched junction bases numbered 9, after V lost 7 bases and J lost 5 bases. The CDR3 length is 15 residues. The CDR3 DNA sequence: TGTGCCAGCAACCCCGGGACAGGGCTCCACAATGAGCAGTTCTTC. Translating it yields CASNPGTGLHNEQFF.

This clone appeared a few times. This chain links TRBV6-1 with TRBJ2-7, with 8 positions matching TRBD1. V trimming: 7 bases; J trimming: 2 bases; junction bases outside the gene matches: 7. In germline, CDR1 is MNHNS, CDR2 SASEGT. This CDR3 comprises 14 residues. CDR3 DNA sequence: TGTGCCAGCATCCTAGACAGGGGTGCCTACGAGCAGTACTTC. Protein product: CASILDRGAYEQYF.

The chain joins TRBV7-2 to TRBJ2-3; the D gene is possibly TRBD2 (6 bases). The germline gives CDR1 SGHTA, CDR2 FQGNSA. This CDR3 comprises 15 residues. V was clipped by 5 bases and J by 5 bases, with 17 bases between them. This chain's CDR3 is CASSPSGGSIDTQYF. The CDR3 nucleotides are TGTGCCAGCAGCCCATCCGGAGGGTCGATAGATACGCAGTATTTT. The variable domain in full, completed from reference TRBV7-2 and TRBJ2-3, reads GAGVSQSPSNKVTEKGKDVELRCDPISGHTALYWYRQSLGQGLEFLIYFQGNSAPDKSGLPSDRFSAERTGGSVSTLTIQRTQQEDSAVYLCASSPSGGSIDTQYFGPGTRLTVL.

The chain recombines TRBV6-6 with TRBJ2-3, with 7 bases aligning to TRBD2. Germline trimming cut 0 bases from V and 4 bases from J; bases unmatched to any gene: 7. CDR3 length: 16 residues. From germline, CDR1 is MNHNY and CDR2 SVGAGI (reference sequence). This CDR3 reads CASSYSRASGADTQYF. In nucleotides, the CDR3 is TGTGCCAGCAGTTACTCGAGGGCTAGCGGCGCAGATACGCAGTATTTT.

J is TRBJ1-5 and V is TRBV4-1, with D perhaps matching TRBD1 (6 bases). The germline V gene encodes CDR1 MGHRA and CDR2 YSYEKL. The CDR3 totals 14 residues. V was shortened by 4 bases and J by 6 bases, with 13 bases between the two germline ends. DNA for the CDR3: TGCGCCAGCAGCCGAGTACAGGGATTTCAGCCCCAGCATTTT. Protein product: CASSRVQGFQPQHF.

The V gene is TRBV5-1, the J gene TRBJ1-6; 9 bases line up with TRBD1. J gave up 3 bases and V 4 bases, and 8 bases lay outside the gene matches. Germline V gene sequence: CDR1 SGHRS, CDR2 YFSETQ. CDR3 length: 17 amino acids. CDR3 nucleotide sequence: TGCGCCAGCAGCCCACGGACAGGGGCGGGCTATAATTCACCCCTCCACTTT. Translation: CASSPRTGAGYNSPLHF.

The rearrangement joins TRBV6-6 to TRBJ2-2, with 9 positions matching TRBD2. CDR1 and CDR2 (germline): MNHNY, SVGAGI (reference sequence). The CDR3 extends over 16 amino acids. Trimming at V came to 0 bases and at J to 8 bases, leaving 7 bases not matched to a gene. For the CDR3, the DNA is TGTGCCAGCAGTTACTCCATTCTAGCGGGAACAGGGGAGCTGTTTTTT. It is translated as CASSYSILAGTGELFF.

V and J are TRBV18 and TRBJ1-3; TRBD1 aligns across 8 bases. The J segment lost 0 bases and the V segment lost 2 bases, leaving 6 bases of the junction unmatched. The germline CDR1 and CDR2 sequences are KGHSH and LQKENI. There are 17 residues in the CDR3. DNA for the CDR3: TGTGCCAGCTCACCAAGACAGGGGTCTGACTCTGGAAACACCATATATTTT. Translating gives CASSPRQGSDSGNTIYF.

In its sample, this clone was seen a few times. This chain connects TRBV2 to TRBJ1-1; a weak D match, TRBD1 (5 bases). Trimming shortened V by 6 bases and J by 9 bases, and 11 bases separated the two germline ends. The germline V gene encodes CDR1 SNHLY and CDR2 FYNNEI. The CDR3 consists of 11 residues. The CDR3, as DNA: TGTGCCAGCAGAGCCTACAGGAAAGCTTTCTTT. Protein product: CASRAYRKAFF.

This rearrangement joins TRBV7-2 to TRBJ2-7, with 8 bases matching TRBD2. The V gene's germline CDR1 is SGHTA and CDR2 FQGNSA. The CDR3 extends over 14 amino acids. Trimming cost V 3 bases and J 7 bases; bases outside gene matches: 8. CDR3 bases: TGTGCCAGCAGCTTCTACGCGGGGGGTAGAGAGCAGTACTTC. Translation gives CASSFYAGGREQYF.